The sequence of this TCR beta chain was determined in a study of T cell clonality in common variable immunodeficiency. Whole-study findings and limits: In common variable immunodeficiency, TCR beta chains reportedly carried fewer deletions and N-nucleotide insertions.

The assay was immunoSEQ multiplex PCR, and TCRdb's table has in-frame clones only and misses some. This repertoire lists some 25,000 clones without singletons; around 4% sits in the top ten. Germline CDR1 and CDR2: LNHDA and SQIVND (reference sequence). Losses at the gene ends were 7 bases for V and 7 bases for J; bases not matched to a gene: 12. The CDR3 spans 16 residues. About this clone itself: What it binds is unknown. The read terminates 3 residues before the CDR3 end, so the remaining end is supplied by the germline J gene.

The source of this sequence is a human donor with common variable immunodeficiency. Sequenced: peripheral blood mononuclear cells. The chain links TRBV19 to TRBJ2-2, with 10 bases that match TRBD2. The CDR3 protein is CASTPLSGREGGELFF. The sequenced part of the CDR3 DNA is TGTGCCAGTACCCCCCTGAGCGGGAGGGAGGGCGGGGAG.